This T cell receptor (beta chain) was recovered during a study of shared clonotypes between healthy human individuals. On the study more broadly: Each donor had three CD4 naive, three CD4 memory, two CD8 naive and one CD8 memory plate. The study, taken as a whole, reports: For naive CD4 cells, roughly 4.6% of clonotypes were shared across a few donors.

Concerning this clone: The antigen is undetermined.

Produced via immunoSEQ multiplex PCR; TCRdb's table is partial and in-frame only. The data show some 2,000,000 clones, 85% to 95% seen once. The study drew all its donors from Caucasian adults living in Nashville, Tennessee. CD4+ cells were split into CD45RA+ naive and CD45RA-negative memory subsets. CDR3 length: 14 amino acids. Looked up from germline, CDR1 is MNHNS and CDR2 is SASEGT. V gave up 6 bases and J gave up 4 bases; unmatched junction bases: 4. V usage is TRBV6-1 and J usage is TRBJ1-3, with 9 bases identical to TRBD1. The receptor's source is a young man in good health. Source material: naive CD4+ T cells sorted from blood. Subset defined: CD45RA+ positively selected. The CDR3 is CASSDRGTGNTIYF. For the CDR3, the DNA is TGTGCCAGCAGCGACAGGGGGACGGGAAACACCATATATTTT.